This T cell receptor beta chain is from a study of T-cell memory formation after mild COVID-19. General observations from the study: Unconfirmed was the SARS-CoV-2 specificity of second-wave clones that peaked on day 37. Mostly located in CM and EM were contracting CD4+ clones, with contracting CD8+ clones located in EMRA.

This CDR3 comprises 17 residues. The germline V and J ends were trimmed by 0 bases and 4 bases, with 15 bases remaining between them. CDR1 and CDR2 from the germline V gene are SGHAT and FQNNGV. Turning to this clonotype: Its target is not known.

Constant-segment primers and 5'RACE yielded cDNA libraries for TCR alpha and TCR beta, each carrying sample barcodes and UMIs. TCRdb independently ran MiXCR on the 5' RACE reads; one entry per CDR3 protein. This table has 150,000 to 200,000 distinct CDR3 sequences, 15% to 20% appearing once. The clonotype was recovered from an adult woman who had mild COVID-19 (a few samples of this study predate the infection). Cell type and time point are not known. V and J are TRBV11-2 and TRBJ2-2; D might be TRBD2 (5 bases). The specimen was PBMCs or a T cell subset sorted from them (not recorded which). The DNA of the CDR3 is TGTGCCAGCAGCTTAGATTCGGGATCCTCGGGCACCGGGGAGCTGTTTTTT. Its protein is CASSLDSGSSGTGELFF.